This entry concerns a single T cell receptor beta chain. The data were taken from a study of blood T cell repertoires in COVID-19. Study overall: Sites in the United States, Italy and Spain provided acute and convalescent COVID-19 samples. Nucleic acid was either cDNA or gDNA, and it came from T cells, B-cell-depleted T cells, or PBMCs.

Under the authors' procedure: For nucleated cells, counts were estimated from reference gene primer amplification. Here immunoSEQ multiplex PCR was the method, and the copy in TCRdb shows in-frame clones only, minus some. V, J and clone size are taken as reported in that table, and D and trimming were inferred from the DNA itself. The sample carries 200,000 to 250,000 clones, roughly 90% recorded once. This TCR was sampled from a woman between 50 and 59 years old with acute or convalescent COVID-19. Sample: peripheral blood.

The CDR3 nucleotides read TGCGCCAGCAGCCAAGATAGGTGGGGGGGTTACAATGAGCAGTTCTTC. Translating it yields CASSQDRWGGYNEQFF. The chain couples TRBV4-3 to TRBJ2-1, with TRBD2 matching 7 bases. This CDR3 has 16 residues. V shed 0 bases and J 4 bases; nucleotides not matched to a gene: 6. Germline values: CDR1 LGHNA, CDR2 YSLEER.